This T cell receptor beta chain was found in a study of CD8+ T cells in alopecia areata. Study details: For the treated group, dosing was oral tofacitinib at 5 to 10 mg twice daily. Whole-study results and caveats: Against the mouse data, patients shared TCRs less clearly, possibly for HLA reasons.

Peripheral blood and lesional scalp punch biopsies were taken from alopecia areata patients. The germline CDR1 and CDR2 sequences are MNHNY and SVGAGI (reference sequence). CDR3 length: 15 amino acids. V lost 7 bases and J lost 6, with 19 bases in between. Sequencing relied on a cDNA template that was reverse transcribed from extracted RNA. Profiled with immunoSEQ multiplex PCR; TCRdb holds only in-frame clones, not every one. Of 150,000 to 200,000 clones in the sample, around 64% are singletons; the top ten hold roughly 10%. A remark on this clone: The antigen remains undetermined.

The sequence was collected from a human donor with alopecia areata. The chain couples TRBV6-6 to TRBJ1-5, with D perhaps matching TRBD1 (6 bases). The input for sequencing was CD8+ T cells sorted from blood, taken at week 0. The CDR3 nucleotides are TGTGCCAGCACCCAGTCGGACAGTCCAACTCAGCCCCAGCATTTT. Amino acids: CASTQSDSPTQPQHF.